The 15 T cell receptor beta chains given below trace back to one sample, sequenced in a study of cytomegalovirus exposure and HLA in healthy donors. Sequencing was performed with immunoSEQ multiplex PCR; in TCRdb, only in-frame clones are kept and a portion is missing. The sample has about 60,000 clones, approximately 95% seen once. Sequenced material: PBMCs. These receptors were collected from a woman aged 18-29 years in good health and CMV-seronegative.

This chain connects TRBV15 to TRBJ1-1; D is perhaps TRBD1 (6 bases). V was trimmed by 0 bases and J by 4 bases, leaving 9 bases between them. Germline V gene sequence: CDR1 LNHNV, CDR2 YYDKDF (reference sequence). This CDR3 contains 14 residues. CDR3 protein: CATSRDRTATEAFF. CDR3 sequence (DNA): TGTGCCACCAGCAGAGATAGGACAGCCACTGAAGCTTTCTTT.

This clone is medium-sized within its sample. The rearrangement uses TRBV6-4 and TRBJ2-5, with 7 bases matching TRBD2. CDR1 MRHNA and CDR2 SNTAGT come from the germline V gene. J gave up 3 bases and V 0 bases, and 7 bases lay outside the gene matches. The CDR3 is made up of 16 amino acids. The CDR3 region is CASSDSGGSGKETQYF. For the CDR3, the DNA is TGTGCCAGCAGTGACTCTGGCGGGAGCGGGAAAGAGACCCAGTACTTC.

The chain has TRBV9 and TRBJ1-1; D may be TRBD1 (6 bases). The length of the CDR3 is 14 residues. Trimming left V 2 bases short and J 7 bases short, with 15 bases between. Germline V CDR1 and CDR2: SGDLS, YYNGEE. This chain's CDR3 is CASSVSRQDNEAFF. CDR3 coding DNA: TGTGCCAGCAGCGTGAGTAGACAGGATAATGAAGCTTTCTTT.

The rearrangement links TRBV20-1 to TRBJ2-1; unclear D gene. The CDR3 runs 11 residues. Trimming cost V 6 bases and J 6 bases, with 9 bases left between them. Germline loops: CDR1 DFQATT, CDR2 SNEGSKA (reference sequence). The CDR3 DNA follows: TGCAGTGCATCGGTTTTCAATGAGCAGTTCTTC. This gives the protein CSASVFNEQFF.

The CDR3 coding sequence is TGTGCCACCAGGACCGGACTCAAGCCCAATGAGCAGTTCTTC. It translates to CATRTGLKPNEQFF. The chain recombines TRBV15 with TRBJ2-1; weak D call: TRBD2 (5 bases). The V and J ends lost 6 bases and 6 bases respectively, with 15 bases between them. Germline values: CDR1 LNHNV, CDR2 YYDKDF (reference sequence). This CDR3 comprises 14 residues.

The V gene is TRBV18, the J gene TRBJ1-2, with TRBD1 matching 8 bases. The germline gives CDR1 KGHSH, CDR2 LQKENI. V was pared by 3 bases and J by 7 bases, with 7 bases of the junction left unmatched. This CDR3 is 14 amino acids long. CDR3 bases: TGTGCCAGCTCACCTTCGGACAGGGCAGGTGGCTACACCTTC. This encodes CASSPSDRAGGYTF.

The V call is TRBV7-9, the J call TRBJ1-1; D might be TRBD1 (5 bases). This CDR3 is built from 16 residues. V lost 1 base, J lost 0 bases, and 12 bases lay in between. Germline values: CDR1 SEHNR, CDR2 FQNEAQ (reference sequence). In DNA, the CDR3 is TGTGCCAGCAGCTTAGTCGGGAGGGGCATGAACACTGAAGCTTTCTTT. Translating gives CASSLVGRGMNTEAFF.

This rearrangement joins TRBV29-1 to TRBJ2-7, with 8 bases that match TRBD1. The length of the CDR3 is 14 residues. The germline gives CDR1 SQVTM, CDR2 ANQGSEA. V was pared by 6 bases and J by 4 bases, with 11 bases of the junction left unmatched. The CDR3 DNA follows: TGCAGCGTAATCCTAGGACAGGGAAAATACGAGCAGTACTTC. This sequence encodes CSVILGQGKYEQYF.

This rearrangement joins TRBV9 to TRBJ1-1; D is unresolved. The germline gives CDR1 SGDLS, CDR2 YYNGEE. V was shortened by 0 bases and J by 3 bases, with 12 bases between the two germline ends. The CDR3 has 15 amino acids. The CDR3 loop is CASSVDARWYTEAFF. The DNA for the CDR3 is TGTGCCAGCAGCGTAGACGCCCGGTGGTACACTGAAGCTTTCTTT.

The gene calls are TRBV2 and TRBJ1-5; D possibly corresponds to TRBD1 (6 bases). The CDR3 runs 14 residues. Trimming pared 4 bases from V and 6 bases from J, leaving 13 bases between. Per the germline V gene, CDR1 is SNHLY and CDR2 is FYNNEI. CDR3 DNA: TGTGCCAGCAGTGTCCAGGGGATCCCTCAGCCCCAGCATTTT. The encoded protein is CASSVQGIPQPQHF.

DNA of the CDR3: TGTGCCAGTAGTATAGCCCGGACTTACGAGCAGTACTTC. Its translation is CASSIARTYEQYF. The V gene is TRBV19, the J gene TRBJ2-7; possible D gene TRBD2, 5 bases. Trimming pared 1 base from V and 4 bases from J, leaving 8 bases between. CDR3 length equals 13 residues. Germline V gene data show CDR1 as LNHDA and CDR2 as SQIVND (reference sequence).

This chain links TRBV5-1 with TRBJ2-1; 8 bases map to TRBD2. The V and J ends lost 1 base and 2 bases, in that order; junction bases with no gene match: 2. This CDR3 region has 15 residues. Germline values: CDR1 SGHRS, CDR2 YFSETQ. DNA of the CDR3: TGCGCCAGCAGCTTGACGGGAGGGCCCTACAATGAGCAGTTCTTC. As protein: CASSLTGGPYNEQFF.

J is TRBJ1-1 and V is TRBV7-9, with 9 bases identical to TRBD1. The CDR3 has 16 amino acids. Germline CDR1 is SEHNR and CDR2 is FQNEAQ (reference sequence). V gave up 5 bases and J gave up 1 base; unmatched junction bases: 8. This chain's CDR3 is CASSLDPGQGNTEAFF. DNA for the CDR3: TGTGCCAGCAGCCTCGACCCGGGACAGGGGAACACTGAAGCTTTCTTT.

The V call is TRBV19, the J call TRBJ2-5, with no clear D. Germline V gives CDR1 LNHDA, CDR2 SQIVND (reference sequence). This CDR3 region has 14 residues. V was trimmed by 1 base and J by 2 bases, leaving 8 bases between them. This CDR3 is CASSIVGDQETQYF. The DNA for the CDR3 is TGTGCCAGTAGTATAGTTGGAGATCAAGAGACCCAGTACTTC.

The V and J genes are TRBV6-5 and TRBJ1-4; D unresolved. CDR3 length: 16 amino acids. V lost 4 bases, J lost 5 bases, and 17 bases lay in between. Germline V lookup: CDR1 MNHEY, CDR2 SVGAGI. The CDR3 region is CASSSTIGDMNEKLFF. The CDR3 DNA sequence: TGTGCCAGCAGTTCTACAATCGGGGATATGAATGAAAAACTGTTTTTT.